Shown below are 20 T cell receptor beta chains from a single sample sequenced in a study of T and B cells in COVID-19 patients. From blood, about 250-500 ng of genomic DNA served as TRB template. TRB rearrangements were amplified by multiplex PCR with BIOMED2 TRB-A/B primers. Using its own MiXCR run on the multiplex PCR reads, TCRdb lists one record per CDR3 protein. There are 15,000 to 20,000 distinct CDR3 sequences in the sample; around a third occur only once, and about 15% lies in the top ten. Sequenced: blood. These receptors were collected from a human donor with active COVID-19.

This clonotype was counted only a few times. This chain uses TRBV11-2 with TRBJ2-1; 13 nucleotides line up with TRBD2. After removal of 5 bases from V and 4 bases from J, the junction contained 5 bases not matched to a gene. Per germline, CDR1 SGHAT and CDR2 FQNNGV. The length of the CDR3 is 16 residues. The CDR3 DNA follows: TGTGCCAGCAGCGAAGGGACTAGCGGGAAATACAATGAGCAGTTCTTC. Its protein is CASSEGTSGKYNEQFF.

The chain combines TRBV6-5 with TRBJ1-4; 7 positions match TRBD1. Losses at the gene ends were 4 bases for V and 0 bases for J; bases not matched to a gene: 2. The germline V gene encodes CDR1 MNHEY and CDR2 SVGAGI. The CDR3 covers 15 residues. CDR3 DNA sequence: TGTGCCAGCAGTTCAGGGGGGGCAACTAATGAAAAACTGTTTTTT. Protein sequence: CASSSGGATNEKLFF.

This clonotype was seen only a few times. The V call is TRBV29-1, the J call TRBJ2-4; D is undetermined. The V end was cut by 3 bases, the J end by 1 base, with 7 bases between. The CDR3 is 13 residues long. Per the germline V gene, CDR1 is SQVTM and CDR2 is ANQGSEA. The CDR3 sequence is CSVEVGAKNIQYF. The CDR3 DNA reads TGCAGCGTTGAGGTCGGTGCCAAAAACATTCAGTACTTC.

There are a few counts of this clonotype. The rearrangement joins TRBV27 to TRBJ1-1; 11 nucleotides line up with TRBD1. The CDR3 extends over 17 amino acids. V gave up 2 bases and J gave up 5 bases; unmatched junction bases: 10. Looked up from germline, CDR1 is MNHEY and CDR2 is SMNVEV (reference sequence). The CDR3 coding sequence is TGTGCCAGCAGTTTAGTGAGGACAGGGGGCCGTCAAACTGAAGCTTTCTTT. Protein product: CASSLVRTGGRQTEAFF.

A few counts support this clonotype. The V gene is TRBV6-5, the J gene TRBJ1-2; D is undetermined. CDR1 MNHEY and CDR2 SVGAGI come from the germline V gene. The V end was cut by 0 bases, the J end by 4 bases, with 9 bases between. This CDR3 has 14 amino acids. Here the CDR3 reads CASSYSRGFYGYTF. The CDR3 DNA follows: TGTGCCAGCAGTTACTCGCGAGGGTTCTATGGCTACACCTTC.

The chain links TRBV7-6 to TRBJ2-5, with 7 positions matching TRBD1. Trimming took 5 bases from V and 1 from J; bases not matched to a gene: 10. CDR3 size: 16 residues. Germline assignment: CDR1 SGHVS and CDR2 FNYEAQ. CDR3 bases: TGTGCCAGCAGCACCACCGGGACAGCCTCCCAAGAGACCCAGTACTTC. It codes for CASSTTGTASQETQYF.

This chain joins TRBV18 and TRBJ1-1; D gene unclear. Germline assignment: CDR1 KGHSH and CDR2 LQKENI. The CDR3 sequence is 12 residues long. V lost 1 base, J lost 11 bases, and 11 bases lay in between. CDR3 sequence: CASSPLPPTAFF. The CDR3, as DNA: TGTGCCAGCTCACCACTTCCGCCGACGGCTTTCTTT.

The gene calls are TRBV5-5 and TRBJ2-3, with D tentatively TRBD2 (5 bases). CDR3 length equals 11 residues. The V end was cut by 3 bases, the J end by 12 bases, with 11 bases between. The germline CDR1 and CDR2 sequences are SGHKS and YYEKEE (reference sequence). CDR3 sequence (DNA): TGTGCCAGCAGCTCGGGAAACCTCCAGTATTTT. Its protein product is CASSSGNLQYF.

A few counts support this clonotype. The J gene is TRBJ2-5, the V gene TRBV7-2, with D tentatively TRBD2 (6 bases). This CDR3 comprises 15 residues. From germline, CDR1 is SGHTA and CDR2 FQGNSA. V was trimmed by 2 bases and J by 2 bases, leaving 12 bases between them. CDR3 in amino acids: CASSLLRLAQETQYF. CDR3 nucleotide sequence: TGTGCCAGCAGCTTATTGAGGCTAGCGCAAGAGACCCAGTACTTC.

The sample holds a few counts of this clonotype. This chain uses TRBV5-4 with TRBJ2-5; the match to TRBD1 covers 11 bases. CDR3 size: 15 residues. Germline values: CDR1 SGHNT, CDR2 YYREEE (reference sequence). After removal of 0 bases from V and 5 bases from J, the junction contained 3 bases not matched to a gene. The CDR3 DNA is TGTGCCAGCAGCTTGGGGACAGGGGGCCGGGAGACCCAGTACTTC. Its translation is CASSLGTGGRETQYF.

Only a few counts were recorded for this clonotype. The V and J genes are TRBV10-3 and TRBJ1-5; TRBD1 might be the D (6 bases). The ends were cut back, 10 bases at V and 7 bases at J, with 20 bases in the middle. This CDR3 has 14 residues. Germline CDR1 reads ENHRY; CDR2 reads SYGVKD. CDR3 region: CATAPGGQGQPQHF. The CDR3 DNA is TGTGCCACCGCCCCCGGGGGGCAAGGACAGCCCCAGCATTTT.

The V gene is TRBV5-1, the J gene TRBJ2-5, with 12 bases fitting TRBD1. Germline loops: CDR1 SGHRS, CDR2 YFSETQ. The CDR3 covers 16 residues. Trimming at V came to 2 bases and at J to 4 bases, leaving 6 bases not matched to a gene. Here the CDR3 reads CASSLSPGQGAETQYF. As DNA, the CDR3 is TGCGCCAGCAGCTTATCCCCGGGACAGGGGGCAGAGACCCAGTACTTC.

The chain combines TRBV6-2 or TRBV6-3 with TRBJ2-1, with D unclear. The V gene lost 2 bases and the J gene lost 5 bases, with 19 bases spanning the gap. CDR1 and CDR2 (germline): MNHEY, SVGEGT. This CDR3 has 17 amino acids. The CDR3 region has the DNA TGTGCCAGCAGTTACCCTGGCTCGCGCCAAATAAACAATGAGCAGTTCTTC. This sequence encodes CASSYPGSRQINNEQFF.

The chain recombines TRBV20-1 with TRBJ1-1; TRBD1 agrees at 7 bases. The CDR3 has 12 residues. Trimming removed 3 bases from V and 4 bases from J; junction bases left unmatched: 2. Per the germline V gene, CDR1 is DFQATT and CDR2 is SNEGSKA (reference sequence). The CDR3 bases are TGCAGTGCTAGGAGGGACAGCACTGAAGCTTTCTTT. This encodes CSARRDSTEAFF.

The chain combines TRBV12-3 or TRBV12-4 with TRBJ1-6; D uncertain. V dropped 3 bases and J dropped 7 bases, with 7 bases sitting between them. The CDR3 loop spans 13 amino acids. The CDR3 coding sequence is TGTGCCAGCAGTTTGGGTAAAAATTCACCCCTCCACTTT. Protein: CASSLGKNSPLHF.

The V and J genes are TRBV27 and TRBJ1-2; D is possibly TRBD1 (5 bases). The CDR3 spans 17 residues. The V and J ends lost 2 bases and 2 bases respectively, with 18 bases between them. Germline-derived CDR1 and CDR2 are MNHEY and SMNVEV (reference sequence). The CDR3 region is CASSLAIQPGRNYGYTF. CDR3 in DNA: TGTGCCAGCAGTTTAGCCATCCAACCGGGACGCAACTATGGCTACACCTTC.

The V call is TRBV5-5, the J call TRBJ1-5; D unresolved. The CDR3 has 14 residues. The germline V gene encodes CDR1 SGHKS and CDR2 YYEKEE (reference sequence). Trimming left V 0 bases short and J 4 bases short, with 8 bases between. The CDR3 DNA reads TGTGCCAGCAGCTTGGACCAGCAAAATCAGCCCCAGCATTTT. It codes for CASSLDQQNQPQHF.

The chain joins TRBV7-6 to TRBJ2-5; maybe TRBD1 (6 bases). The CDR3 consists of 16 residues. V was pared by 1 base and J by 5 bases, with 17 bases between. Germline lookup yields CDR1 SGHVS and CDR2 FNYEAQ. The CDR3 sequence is CASSLEGEWSWETQYF. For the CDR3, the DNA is TGTGCCAGCAGCTTAGAGGGGGAATGGAGTTGGGAGACCCAGTACTTC.

CDR3 nucleotides: TGTGCCAGCAGCCCGTTTCAAATACTTAACTATGGCTACACCTTC. Its translation is CASSPFQILNYGYTF. The gene calls are TRBV11-2 and TRBJ1-2; D not resolved. The CDR3 is made up of 15 amino acids. The V end was cut by 5 bases, the J end by 1 base, with 14 bases between. The V gene's germline CDR1 is SGHAT and CDR2 FQNNGV.

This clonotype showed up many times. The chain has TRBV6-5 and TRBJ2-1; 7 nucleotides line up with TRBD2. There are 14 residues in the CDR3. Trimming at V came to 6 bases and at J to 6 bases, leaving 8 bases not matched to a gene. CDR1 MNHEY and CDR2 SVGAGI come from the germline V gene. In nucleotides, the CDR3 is TGTGCCAGCAGCCTCGCGGGGGTGGCCAATGAGCAGTTCTTC. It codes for CASSLAGVANEQFF.